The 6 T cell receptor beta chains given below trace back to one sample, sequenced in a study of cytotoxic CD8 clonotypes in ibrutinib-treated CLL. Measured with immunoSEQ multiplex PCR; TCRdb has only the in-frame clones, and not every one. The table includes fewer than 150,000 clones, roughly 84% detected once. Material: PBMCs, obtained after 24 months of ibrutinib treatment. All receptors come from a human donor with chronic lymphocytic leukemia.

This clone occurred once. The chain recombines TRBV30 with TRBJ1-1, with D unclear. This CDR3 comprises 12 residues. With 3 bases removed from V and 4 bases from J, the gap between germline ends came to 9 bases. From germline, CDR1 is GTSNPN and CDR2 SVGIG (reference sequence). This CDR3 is CAWSVKVTEAFF. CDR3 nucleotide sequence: TGTGCCTGGAGCGTTAAAGTCACTGAAGCTTTCTTT.

This CDR3 is CAWSEPGRGGYNEQFF. For the CDR3, the DNA is TGTGCCTGGAGTGAACCCGGGCGGGGGGGCTACAATGAGCAGTTCTTC. The V and J genes are TRBV30 and TRBJ2-1, with 9 bases that match TRBD2. V trimming: 1 base; J trimming: 3 bases; junction bases outside the gene matches: 7. Per germline, CDR1 GTSNPN and CDR2 SVGIG (reference sequence). The CDR3 is 16 residues long.

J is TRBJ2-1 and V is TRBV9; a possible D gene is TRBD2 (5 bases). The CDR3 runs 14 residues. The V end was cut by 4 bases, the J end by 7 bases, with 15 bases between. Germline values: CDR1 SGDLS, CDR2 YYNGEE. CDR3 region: CASSPSLPINEQFF. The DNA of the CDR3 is TGTGCCAGCAGCCCTAGCTTACCCATAAATGAGCAGTTCTTC.

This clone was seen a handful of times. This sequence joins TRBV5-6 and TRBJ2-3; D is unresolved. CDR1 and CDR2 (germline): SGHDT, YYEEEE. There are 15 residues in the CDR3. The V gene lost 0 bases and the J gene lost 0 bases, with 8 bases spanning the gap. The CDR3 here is CASSLVQKSTDTQYF. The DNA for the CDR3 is TGTGCCAGCAGCTTGGTACAGAAAAGCACAGATACGCAGTATTTT.

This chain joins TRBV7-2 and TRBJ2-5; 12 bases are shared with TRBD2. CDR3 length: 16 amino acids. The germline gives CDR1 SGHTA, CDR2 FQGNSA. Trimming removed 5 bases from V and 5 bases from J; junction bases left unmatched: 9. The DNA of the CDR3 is TGTGCCAGCAGCACCTCTAGCGGGGGGGCCTTCGAGACCCAGTACTTC. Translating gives CASSTSSGGAFETQYF.

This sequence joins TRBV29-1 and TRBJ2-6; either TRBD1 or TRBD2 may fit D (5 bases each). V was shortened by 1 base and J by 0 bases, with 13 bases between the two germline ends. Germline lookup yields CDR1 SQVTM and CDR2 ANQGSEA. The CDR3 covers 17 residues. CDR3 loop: CSVEGQTTYSGANVLTF. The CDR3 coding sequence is TGCAGCGTTGAAGGACAGACTACCTACTCTGGGGCCAACGTCCTGACTTTC. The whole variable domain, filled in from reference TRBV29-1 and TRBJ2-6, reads SAVISQKPSRDICQRGTSLTIQCQVDSQVTMMFWYRQQPGQSLTLIATANQGSEATYESGFVIDKFPISRPNLTFSTLTVSNMSPEDSSIYLCSVEGQTTYSGANVLTFGAGSRLTVL.